This note documents a single TCR beta chain sequence. Its antigen is undetermined. The sample holds other DNA sequences that translate to the same CDR3. The CDR3 length is 15 residues. The J segment lost 5 bases and the V segment lost 5 bases, leaving 6 bases of the junction unmatched. The V gene's germline CDR1 is SGHTA and CDR2 FQGNSA. This entry comes from a study of OX40 agonist ivuxolimab in advanced cancers. Clones were read by immunoSEQ multiplex PCR, and TCRdb kept only the in-frame ones, dropping some. The data contain more than 25,000 clones, about 87% of them singletons. Overall study findings and caveats: There were also nonresponders showing low normalized T-cell clonal expansion.

V usage is TRBV7-2 and J usage is TRBJ2-3; 11 nucleotides align to TRBD2. This clonotype was obtained from an adult with an advanced solid tumor such as melanoma, head and neck, liver or kidney cancer. The sequencing used CD4+ or CD8+ T cells sorted from blood, collected in a trial of the OX40 agonist ivuxolimab. Here the CDR3 DNA reads TGTGCCAGCAGCGTTAGCGGGGGGGCAGGAGATACGCAGTATTTT. Its protein product is CASSVSGGAGDTQYF.